A single sample is the source of the 8 T cell receptor beta chains below, sequenced in a study of blood T cell repertoires in COVID-19. The method was immunoSEQ multiplex PCR; TCRdb's version includes in-frame clones alone and lacks a portion of them. The sample lists 300,000 to 400,000 clones; 88% were seen once. The specimen sequenced was peripheral blood. The receptors originated from a woman in her 50s with active or convalescent COVID-19.

The chain uses TRBV4-3 and TRBJ2-1; D is perhaps TRBD1 (5 bases). The CDR3 contains 15 residues. Germline V gene lookup returns CDR1 LGHNA and CDR2 YSLEER. V was shortened by 0 bases and J by 1 base, with 7 bases between the two germline ends. The DNA for the CDR3 is TGCGCCAGCAGCCAAGAGACAGTATCCTACAATGAGCAGTTCTTC. Residues: CASSQETVSYNEQFF.

The chain uses TRBV9 and TRBJ1-2; D is uncertain. The germline V and J ends were trimmed by 4 bases and 2 bases, with 15 bases remaining between them. CDR3 length: 15 amino acids. Germline V gene sequence: CDR1 SGDLS, CDR2 YYNGEE. The CDR3 region has the DNA TGTGCCAGCAGCTCCCGCTTTGGCACCAACTATGGCTACACCTTC. Translated: CASSSRFGTNYGYTF.

A few counts support this clone. V and J are TRBV7-9 and TRBJ1-1, with D uncertain. From germline, CDR1 is SEHNR and CDR2 FQNEAQ (reference sequence). V was shortened by 4 bases and J by 3 bases, with 6 bases between the two germline ends. This CDR3 has 12 amino acids. The CDR3 DNA is TGTGCCAGCAGCTCCGAGTACACTGAAGCTTTCTTT. Translated, it gives CASSSEYTEAFF.

This clone was observed many times. The rearrangement joins TRBV10-1 to TRBJ1-2; no firm D call. Germline V gene data show CDR1 as WNHNN and CDR2 as SYGVQD (reference sequence). The germline V and J ends were trimmed by 8 bases and 2 bases, with 12 bases remaining between them. The CDR3 is 13 residues long. CDR3 nucleotide sequence: TGCGCCAGCCATGGCAGCGAAAACTATGGCTACACCTTC. This translates into CASHGSENYGYTF.

This clone was counted once. This rearrangement joins TRBV30 to TRBJ2-1, with D possibly matching TRBD2 (6 bases). The ends were cut back, 3 bases at V and 4 bases at J, with 10 bases in the middle. Germline loops: CDR1 GTSNPN, CDR2 SVGIG (reference sequence). The CDR3 is made up of 13 amino acids. CDR3 in amino acids: CAWRGGEYNEQFF. In nucleotides, the CDR3 is TGTGCCTGGAGAGGCGGGGAGTACAATGAGCAGTTCTTC.

CDR3 residues: CASSPGKGPGYGYTF. CDR3 nucleotides: TGTGCCAGCAGCCCCGGAAAGGGGCCGGGTTATGGCTACACCTTC. V gene TRBV3-1 (or the pseudogene TRBV3-2) combines with J gene TRBJ1-2, with a tentative D call TRBD1 (5 bases). Germline CDR1 and CDR2: LGHDT and YNNKEL (reference sequence). The ends were cut back, 4 bases at V and 5 bases at J, with 17 bases in the middle. This CDR3 has 15 residues.

This CDR3 reads CASSLGRLGQPQHF. The CDR3 DNA follows: TGTGCCAGCAGCTTGGGGAGACTTGGTCAGCCCCAGCATTTT. V gene TRBV5-6 combines with J gene TRBJ1-5; D is uncertain. The germline V and J ends were trimmed by 0 bases and 6 bases, with 10 bases remaining between them. The CDR3 sequence is 14 residues long. The germline V gene has CDR1 SGHDT and CDR2 YYEEEE.

The rearrangement joins TRBV6-5 to TRBJ1-1; D unclear. Per the germline V gene, CDR1 is MNHEY and CDR2 is SVGAGI. V shed 7 bases and J shed 0 bases, with 6 bases lying between them. The CDR3 contains 12 residues. CDR3 nucleotide sequence: TGTGCCAGCAAACAGTTGAACACTGAAGCTTTCTTT. This encodes CASKQLNTEAFF.